What follows are 25 T cell receptor beta chains derived from one specimen sequenced in a study of brain T cells in children with intractable seizures (dated by TCRdb to the early 2020s). Libraries came from the immunoSEQ multiplex PCR assay. TCRdb carries this immuneACCESS record with in-frame sequences only. Its versions omit some clonotypes, under half of them owing to an unresolved V gene in the studies checked, with the rest unexplained. Across this sample there are about 340,000 clones, with over 85% seen only once. About 6% of the sample rests with the top ten. What this sample's time point label stands for: blood from clinic visit 5 months post-surgery; TSC patient then seizure free. The source was peripheral blood, collected approximately 5 months after surgery. The receptors derive from a boy younger than two with tuberous sclerosis and intractable seizures.

The gene calls are TRBV28 and TRBJ1-1, with 7 bases matching TRBD1. The CDR3 extends over 14 amino acids. CDR1 MDHEN and CDR2 SYDVKM come from the germline V gene. Losses at the gene ends were 6 bases for V and 2 bases for J; bases not matched to a gene: 6. CDR3: CASRTYRGNTEAFF. DNA of the CDR3: TGTGCCAGCAGAACATACAGGGGTAACACTGAAGCTTTCTTT. The variable domain in full, with the rest retrieved from reference TRBV28 and TRBJ1-1, is DVKVTQSSRYLVKRTGEKVFLECVQDMDHENMFWYRQDPGLGLRLIYFSYDVKMKEKGDIPEGYSVSREKKERFSLILESASTNQTSMYLCASRTYRGNTEAFFGQGTRLTVV.

This clone was seen only a few times. This rearrangement joins TRBV25-1 to TRBJ1-1, with D possibly matching TRBD1 (5 bases). V lost 5 bases and J 4 bases, leaving 14 bases between the germline ends. The CDR3 is made up of 14 amino acids. CDR1 and CDR2 from the germline V gene are MGHDK and SYGVNS. The CDR3 region has the DNA TGTGCCAGCAGTCCCATAAAGGGGAGCACTGAAGCTTTCTTT. Translating gives CASSPIKGSTEAFF.

The CDR3 coding sequence is TGCGCCAGCGCACTAGCGGGAGCGGACGAGCAGTACTTC. Protein product: CASALAGADEQYF. V and J are TRBV4-1 and TRBJ2-7; 11 nucleotides match TRBD2. The J segment lost 5 bases and the V segment lost 8 bases, leaving 5 bases of the junction unmatched. Looked up from germline, CDR1 is MGHRA and CDR2 is YSYEKL. The CDR3 consists of 13 residues.

This chain links TRBV7-9 with TRBJ2-1; tentatively, D is TRBD1 (6 bases). Germline CDR1 SEHNR, CDR2 FQNEAQ (reference sequence). V lost 5 bases and J lost 9, with 17 bases in between. The CDR3 sequence is 14 residues long. CDR3 amino acids: CASSPRQVEGEQFF. DNA of the CDR3: TGTGCCAGCAGCCCCCGACAGGTGGAAGGTGAGCAGTTCTTC. The whole variable domain, remainder taken from reference TRBV7-9 and TRBJ2-1, is DTGVSQNPRHKITKRGQNVTFRCDPISEHNRLYWYRQTLGQGPEFLTYFQNEAQLEKSRLLSDRFSAERPKGSFSTLEIQRTEQGDSAMYLCASSPRQVEGEQFFGPGTRLTVL.

This chain uses TRBV3-1 (or the pseudogene TRBV3-2) with TRBJ1-6, with 8 bases matching TRBD1. CDR1 is LGHDT and CDR2 is YNNKEL in the germline V gene (reference sequence). The CDR3 runs to 14 residues. The J segment lost 7 bases and the V segment lost 6 bases, leaving 5 bases of the junction unmatched. The CDR3 bases are TGTGCCAGCAGTTTGAGGACAGGGAATTCACCCCTCCACTTT. Protein product: CASSLRTGNSPLHF.

The chain carries TRBV27 and TRBJ2-7, with a possible D match to TRBD2 (7 bases). Germline CDR1 and CDR2: MNHEY and SMNVEV (reference sequence). Trimming left V 7 bases short and J 0 bases short, with 16 bases between. This CDR3 spans 15 amino acids. The CDR3 sequence is CASITYRGASYEQYF. The CDR3 DNA follows: TGTGCCAGCATCACATACCGGGGGGCCTCCTACGAGCAGTACTTC.

This chain connects TRBV2 to TRBJ2-1; 9 nucleotides line up with TRBD1. J gave up 6 bases and V 6 bases, and 6 bases lay outside the gene matches. Germline V lookup: CDR1 SNHLY, CDR2 FYNNEI. This CDR3 is 14 amino acids long. CDR3 sequence: CASRQDRGRNEQFF. Here the CDR3 DNA reads TGTGCCAGCAGGCAGGACAGGGGACGCAATGAGCAGTTCTTC.

The CDR3 here is CASSQDRNKLWTGELFF. CDR3 DNA sequence: TGTGCCAGCAGCCAAGATCGGAACAAGCTTTGGACCGGGGAGCTGTTTTTT. This chain connects TRBV3-1 (or the pseudogene TRBV3-2) to TRBJ2-2; D is unclear. Germline CDR1 is LGHDT and CDR2 is YNNKEL (reference sequence). The CDR3 consists of 17 residues. V was cut by 0 bases and J by 5 bases, with 16 bases left in between.

The chain recombines TRBV6-5 with TRBJ2-7; 7 bases are a match to TRBD1. Germline CDR1 and CDR2: MNHEY and SVGAGI. The CDR3 has 15 residues. Germline trimming cut 0 bases from V and 0 bases from J; bases unmatched to any gene: 2. The chain's CDR3 is CASSYSGDSSYEQYF. CDR3 nucleotide sequence: TGTGCCAGCAGTTACTCCGGGGACAGCTCCTACGAGCAGTACTTC.

This chain links TRBV6-2 or TRBV6-3 with TRBJ2-7; no reliable D call. Germline CDR1 MNHEY, CDR2 SVGEGT. Trimming cost V 2 bases and J 0 bases, with 5 bases left between them. The CDR3 consists of 13 residues. DNA of the CDR3: TGTGCCAGCAGTTACGGCTTCTCCTACGAGCAGTACTTC. Protein: CASSYGFSYEQYF.

V and J are TRBV7-8 and TRBJ2-1; TRBD2 agrees at 11 bases. The CDR3 is 18 amino acids. The germline gives CDR1 SGHVS, CDR2 FQNEAQ. With V trimmed by 5 bases and J by 5 bases, 14 bases remained unmatched. The CDR3: CASSEKASGGINHNEQFF. The CDR3 coding sequence is TGTGCCAGCAGCGAAAAGGCTAGCGGGGGGATCAACCACAATGAGCAGTTCTTC.

The chain combines TRBV30 with TRBJ1-4; the D is unclear. The CDR3 has 18 residues. V lost 3 bases and J 7 bases, leaving 27 bases between the germline ends. CDR1 and CDR2 from the germline V gene are GTSNPN and SVGIG (reference sequence). The chain's CDR3 is CAWSLRWISGWIFEKLFF. CDR3 nucleotides: TGTGCCTGGAGCCTGAGGTGGATTTCGGGGTGGATTTTTGAAAAACTGTTTTTT.

The V call is TRBV12-3 or TRBV12-4, the J call TRBJ1-1, with D unclear. The V end was cut by 1 base, the J end by 5 bases, with 5 bases between. The CDR3 loop spans 12 amino acids. The DNA for the CDR3 is TGTGCCAGCAGTTTAGGTGTGACTGAAGCTTTCTTT. Amino acids: CASSLGVTEAFF.

J is TRBJ2-7 and V is TRBV5-6; tentatively, D is TRBD1 or TRBD2 (5 bases each). This CDR3 spans 14 amino acids. Germline-derived CDR1 and CDR2 are SGHDT and YYEEEE. V shed 4 bases and J shed 1 base, with 12 bases lying between them. DNA of the CDR3: TGTGCCAGCAGCCGGGACCCAAGATCCTACGAGCAGTACTTC. This sequence encodes CASSRDPRSYEQYF.

The J gene is TRBJ1-2, the V gene TRBV21-1; no check of the table's D call, TRBD1, against the DNA was made. TRBV21-1 is labeled a pseudogene. The CDR3 spans 17 residues. The CDR3 region has the DNA TGTGCCAGCAGCAAATCATTGGAGAGACAGGGGGCGCGGGGCTACACCTTC. This sequence encodes CASSKSLERQGARGYTF.

V and J are TRBV6-6 and TRBJ2-7; D is ambiguous. The germline CDR1 and CDR2 sequences are MNHNY and SVGAGI (reference sequence). Trimming removed 10 bases from V and 2 bases from J, with 12 bases in between. The CDR3 extends over 12 amino acids. The DNA of the CDR3 is TGTGCCATTCGGATAGGGACCTACGAGCAGTACTTC. Amino acids: CAIRIGTYEQYF.

The CDR3 DNA reads as TGCGCCAGCAGCCCCCGGGACAGCGGGGCCTACGAGCAGTACTTC. This codes for CASSPRDSGAYEQYF. The rearrangement uses TRBV4-1 and TRBJ2-7; perhaps D is TRBD1 or TRBD2 (7 bases each). This CDR3 has 15 residues. Germline CDR1 is MGHRA and CDR2 is YSYEKL. Trimming left V 4 bases short and J 2 bases short, with 15 bases between.

The chain combines TRBV6-5 with TRBJ1-1; D is undetermined. CDR1 is MNHEY and CDR2 is SVGAGI in the germline V gene. Deletions cut 0 bases from V and 3 bases from J, with 5 bases between. CDR3 length: 13 residues. The CDR3 region has the DNA TGTGCCAGCAGTTACTCGACCTACACTGAAGCTTTCTTT. It yields the protein CASSYSTYTEAFF.

The count of this clone is one. The chain joins TRBV5-6 to TRBJ1-1, with D unclear. V was shortened by 2 bases and J by 3 bases, with 5 bases between the two germline ends. Germline V gene sequence: CDR1 SGHDT, CDR2 YYEEEE. This CDR3 has 12 residues. CDR3 residues: CASSLTYTEAFF. The CDR3 DNA reads as TGTGCCAGCAGCTTAACTTACACTGAAGCTTTCTTT.

This clone has a single count. The genes are TRBV28 and TRBJ1-2, with 9 bases aligning to TRBD1. The CDR3 has 14 residues. The V and J ends lost 4 bases and 8 bases, in that order; junction bases with no gene match: 8. Germline CDR1 is MDHEN and CDR2 is SYDVKM. The CDR3 is CASSSSQGAGGYTF. For the CDR3, the DNA is TGTGCCAGCAGTTCATCACAGGGGGCTGGGGGCTACACCTTC.

V usage is TRBV19 and J usage is TRBJ1-2; TRBD1 aligns across 7 bases. This CDR3 region has 13 residues. Trimming took 7 bases from V and 8 from J; bases not matched to a gene: 10. CDR1 is LNHDA and CDR2 is SQIVND in the germline V gene (reference sequence). The CDR3 spells CASNTGQVKGYTF. The CDR3 DNA reads TGTGCCAGTAACACCGGACAGGTTAAGGGCTACACCTTC.

V usage is TRBV18 and J usage is TRBJ1-1; 7 nucleotides align to TRBD1. This CDR3 comprises 16 residues. Looked up from germline, CDR1 is KGHSH and CDR2 is LQKENI. The junction had 5 bases not matched to a gene; V was cut back by 1 base and J by 0 bases. The CDR3 is CASSPQAGTVNTEAFF. CDR3 DNA: TGTGCCAGCTCACCACAGGCCGGGACAGTGAACACTGAAGCTTTCTTT. Using reference TRBV18 and TRBJ1-1 for the parts outside the CDR3, the full variable domain is NAGVMQNPRHLVRRRGQEARLRCSPMKGHSHVYWYRQLPEEGLKFMVYLQKENIIDESGMPKERFSAEFPKEGPSILRIQQVVRGDSAAYFCASSPQAGTVNTEAFFGQGTRLTVV.

This sequence joins TRBV28 and TRBJ1-3; D uncertain. Trimming removed 5 bases from V and 3 bases from J, with 17 bases in between. This CDR3 is built from 16 residues. Per germline, CDR1 MDHEN and CDR2 SYDVKM. This chain's CDR3 is CASSVKTPKSGNTIYF. DNA of the CDR3: TGTGCCAGCAGTGTCAAAACCCCGAAAAGTGGAAACACCATATATTTT.

This clone was picked up one time. The chain uses TRBV7-2 and TRBJ2-7; D gene unclear. V was pared by 1 base and J by 3 bases, with 7 bases between. Germline loops: CDR1 SGHTA, CDR2 FQGNSA. This CDR3 is 13 amino acids long. This CDR3 reads CASSLEDFYEQYF. In DNA, the CDR3 is TGTGCCAGCAGCTTAGAGGATTTCTACGAGCAGTACTTC.

V usage is TRBV6-6 and J usage is TRBJ2-3; perhaps D is TRBD1 or TRBD2 (6 bases each). The CDR3 is 13 residues long. Trimming pared 4 bases from V and 3 bases from J, leaving 8 bases between. CDR1 and CDR2 (germline): MNHNY, SVGAGI (reference sequence). CDR3 nucleotide sequence: TGTGCCAGCAGTTGGAGGGGGACAGATACGCAGTATTTT. Translated, it gives CASSWRGTDTQYF.